One T cell receptor (beta chain) is described in this entry. Antigen unknown. Prepared TCR beta cDNA libraries contained unique molecular identifiers. Researchers reported roughly 0.5 million cDNA molecules coming from approximately 0.91 to 9.4 million T cells. One entry per CDR3 protein, called by TCRdb with MiXCR from the PCR reads. This table holds about 820,000 distinct CDR3 sequences, approximately 53% found once. This sample stems from a study of post-analysis software for immune sequencing data. The overall study: Courses of disease covered relapsing-remitting, secondary progressive and progressive-relapsing multiple sclerosis. Study-wide findings and caveats: Four or five TRBV segments were more frequent in patients than controls; TRBV5-6, TRBV5-1 and TRBV20-1 belonged to this group. By F measure, samples from a shared preparation batch strongly co-clustered. Among multiple sclerosis patients, normalized Chao1 diversity was significantly below that of controls.

With V trimmed by 5 bases and J by 7 bases, 5 bases remained unmatched. CDR1 ENHRY and CDR2 SYGVKD come from the germline V gene. CDR3 length: 13 amino acids. The specimen sequenced was blood. This chain joins TRBV10-3 and TRBJ2-1; 7 bases align to TRBD1. This clonotype originated in a girl between 5 and 17 years old with multiple sclerosis. CDR3 sequence (DNA): TGTGCCATCAGTAGACAGGGCTGGAATGAGCAGTTCTTC. This codes for CAISRQGWNEQFF.